The rows below give T cell receptor beta chains drawn from one sample of a study of cytomegalovirus exposure and HLA in healthy donors. Data came from immunoSEQ multiplex PCR; TCRdb stores just in-frame clones and leaves some out. This sample yields some 150,000 clones, of which roughly 89% are seen a single time; about 3.5% belongs to the top ten. Sequences were obtained from PBMCs. The receptors were sampled from a woman between 18 and 30 years old in good health and CMV-seropositive. CDR3s include the opening cysteine and the closing phenylalanine or tryptophan. The D gene is left open where the match is weak. Clone size is shown for a subset of rows, as once, few, many or a class of expanded clone.

d_call | j_call | clone_size | v_call | cdr3_nt | cdr3_aa
TRBD2 | TRBJ2-5 | - | TRBV5-4 | TGTGCCAGCAGCTCGGGACTAGCACAAGAGACCCAGTACTTC | CASSSGLAQETQYF
- | TRBJ2-5 | - | TRBV25-1 | TGTGCCAGCAGTGAGCTCGGCGGAGAGACCCAGTACTTC | CASSELGGETQYF
- | TRBJ2-3 | - | TRBV7-2 | TGTGCCAGCACCTCGTCAGATACGCAGTATTTT | CASTSSDTQYF
- | TRBJ2-3 | once | TRBV19 | TGTGCCAGTAGTATGATAGTGGCAGATACGCAGTATTTT | CASSMIVADTQYF
- | TRBJ1-2 | - | TRBV6-5 | TGTGCCAGCAGTTCCCCCGGACAGCCACCTCTGAATGGCTACACCTTC | CASSSPGQPPLNGYTF
- | TRBJ1-4 | - | TRBV7-9 | TGTGCCAGCAGCTTAGGCGGACACCCCAATGAAAAACTGTTTTTT | CASSLGGHPNEKLFF
- | TRBJ1-1 | - | TRBV6-5 | TGTGCCAGCAGTTACTTCGGGGGGCTTAGCGCTTTCTTT | CASSYFGGLSAFF
TRBD1 | TRBJ1-4 | - | TRBV29-1 | TGCAGCGTAGCTCCGGGACAGGGGGCTGAAAAACTGTTTTTT | CSVAPGQGAEKLFF
TRBD1 | TRBJ1-1 | - | TRBV7-9 | TGTGCCAGCAGCAACCGGGACAGGGTGTACGTCACTGAAGCTTTCTTT | CASSNRDRVYVTEAFF
- | TRBJ2-5 | - | TRBV25-1 | TGTGCCAGCAGCGCACGGGAGTTCGAGGAGACCCAGTACTTC | CASSAREFEETQYF
- | TRBJ2-7 | - | TRBV6-5 | TGTGCCAGCAGGCGGGCTTACGAGCAGTACTTC | CASRRAYEQYF
TRBD2 | TRBJ2-7 | - | TRBV18 | TGTGCCAGCTCAACCGAGCCTAGCGGGACGGGCGAGCAGTACTTC | CASSTEPSGTGEQYF
TRBD1 | TRBJ1-2 | - | TRBV18 | TGTGCCAGCTCTCTTTTAGACAGGGACAACTATGGCTACACCTTC | CASSLLDRDNYGYTF
- | TRBJ2-3 | - | TRBV9 | TGTGCCAGCAGCGTAGGGTATAGCGGAATCACAGATACGCAGTATTTT | CASSVGYSGITDTQYF
- | TRBJ2-7 | - | TRBV5-1 | TGCGCCAGCAGCTTGGGTCGTACTTACTACGAGCAGTACTTC | CASSLGRTYYEQYF
TRBD2 | TRBJ2-7 | - | TRBV9 | TGTGCCAGCAGCCCACGTAGCGGGGCCTCCTACGAGCAGTACTTC | CASSPRSGASYEQYF
TRBD1 | TRBJ2-1 | - | TRBV6-6 | TGTGCCAGCAGTTGGGGACAGCGGTCCAATGAGCAGTTCTTC | CASSWGQRSNEQFF
- | TRBJ2-1 | - | TRBV7-9 | TGTGCCAGCAGCTTAGATGAGAGCTCCTACAATGAGCAGTTCTTC | CASSLDESSYNEQFF
TRBD1 | TRBJ1-1 | - | TRBV10-3 | TGTGCCATCAGTCAGGACAGGCAGAACACTGAAGCTTTCTTT | CAISQDRQNTEAFF
TRBD2 | TRBJ2-5 | - | TRBV29-1 | TGCAGCGTTGCTCCGAGCCGCGGGGGAACCCAAGAGACCCAGTACTTC | CSVAPSRGGTQETQYF
TRBD2 | TRBJ2-3 | - | TRBV11-2 | TGTGCCAGCACCTATCTGCCAGGGACTACTAGCACAGATACGCAGTATTTT | CASTYLPGTTSTDTQYF